A single sample gave rise to the 29 T cell receptor beta chains below, sequenced in a study of metastatic and nonmetastatic thyroid tumors. TCRdb reanalyzed the PCR reads with MiXCR. This sample has approximately 16,000 clones, with 15% to 20% found just once. Thyroid surgery was preceded by no treatment in any patient. The specimen sequenced was blood. The source of these receptors is a female donor with papillary thyroid cancer or a benign thyroid nodule (not recorded which). Some clones in this sample may be carry-over from other donors' samples.

This clone was observed many times. This rearrangement joins TRBV5-6 to TRBJ2-7, with 12 bases that match TRBD2. CDR3 length equals 15 residues. Germline V gene data show CDR1 as SGHDT and CDR2 as YYEEEE. The ends lost 5 bases at V and 1 base at J; junction bases unmatched: 4. In nucleotides, the CDR3 is TGTGCCAGCAGTAGGACTAGCGGGAATTCCTACGAGCAGTACTTC. This encodes CASSRTSGNSYEQYF.

The chain combines TRBV7-2 with TRBJ2-3; 12 bases are shared with TRBD2. V dropped 1 base and J dropped 5; count of bases not matched to a gene: 7. The CDR3 covers 17 residues. Germline V gene data show CDR1 as SGHTA and CDR2 as FQGNSA. The CDR3, as DNA: TGTGCCAGCAGCTTAGGGCTAGCGGGAGGGCGAGGAGATACGCAGTATTTT. Residues: CASSLGLAGGRGDTQYF.

This clone was picked up many times. The chain has TRBV20-1 and TRBJ2-7; D uncertain. V shed 2 bases and J shed 2 bases, with 4 bases lying between them. The germline V gene has CDR1 DFQATT and CDR2 SNEGSKA (reference sequence). The CDR3 covers 11 residues. The CDR3 here is CSARLTYEQYF. The CDR3 region has the DNA TGCAGTGCTAGACTTACCTACGAGCAGTACTTC.

By share, this clone counts as medium-sized. The chain combines TRBV6-2 or TRBV6-3 with TRBJ2-2; D is possibly TRBD1 (6 bases). The germline V gene has CDR1 MNHEY and CDR2 SVGEGT. This CDR3 has 16 residues. V was trimmed by 4 bases and J by 7 bases, leaving 19 bases between them. CDR3 in DNA: TGTGCCAGCAGTTCTCAAACCTCTTGGGGACACGGGGAGCTGTTTTTT. Encoded protein: CASSSQTSWGHGELFF.

This clone was observed many times. The V and J genes are TRBV20-1 and TRBJ2-1; no clear D. V dropped 0 bases and J dropped 3 bases, with 6 bases sitting between them. Per germline, CDR1 DFQATT and CDR2 SNEGSKA (reference sequence). The CDR3 is 13 amino acids. This chain's CDR3 is CSARDWDYNEQFF. CDR3 in DNA: TGCAGTGCTAGAGATTGGGACTACAATGAGCAGTTCTTC.

This clone was counted at least ten times. The chain employs TRBV2 and TRBJ1-1; D gene ambiguous. Per germline, CDR1 SNHLY and CDR2 FYNNEI. V was clipped by 7 bases and J by 1 base, with 10 bases between them. The CDR3 contains 13 residues. The CDR3 reads CASIGWKNTEAFF. CDR3 bases: TGTGCCAGCATTGGGTGGAAGAACACTGAAGCTTTCTTT.

V is TRBV7-3 and J is TRBJ1-3; no clear D gene. Trimming removed 0 bases from V and 0 bases from J, with 6 bases in between. From germline, CDR1 is SGHTA and CDR2 FQGTGA. This CDR3 is built from 15 residues. CDR3 protein: CASSLTGSSGNTIYF. Here the CDR3 DNA reads TGTGCCAGCAGCTTAACAGGATCCTCTGGAAACACCATATATTTT.

This clone was found many times. A much larger clonotype is one base distant, so this may be a read error. V and J are TRBV6-1 and TRBJ2-7, with 9 bases identical to TRBD2. Germline CDR1 MNHNS, CDR2 SASEGT. The length of the CDR3 is 15 residues. The ends lost 10 bases at V and 6 bases at J; junction bases unmatched: 16. This chain's CDR3 is CATLWGSREGREQYF. CDR3 sequence (DNA): TGTGCCACCCTTTGGGGGTCGCGGGAGGGCCGCGAGCAGTACTTC.

This clone was observed a few times. A much more abundant neighbour one base away suggests this may be a read error. Distinct nucleotide sequences in the sample also encode this CDR3. The chain couples TRBV5-6 to TRBJ1-2, with D possibly matching TRBD1 (5 bases). CDR1 SGHDT and CDR2 YYEEEE come from the germline V gene. V lost 2 bases, J lost 11 bases, and 13 bases lay in between. The CDR3 has 12 amino acids. The CDR3 region has the DNA TGTGCCAGCAGCTTTCTGACAGCTGGATACACCTTC. Translated, it gives CASSFLTAGYTF.

This clone has a handful of counts. The gene calls are TRBV12-3 or TRBV12-4 and TRBJ2-3, with unresolved D. V lost 2 bases and J 6 bases, leaving 9 bases between the germline ends. The CDR3 is 13 residues long. CDR3 coding DNA: TGTGCCAGCAGTTTACCTAGTCGTGATACGCAGTATTTT. This encodes CASSLPSRDTQYF.

In its sample, this clone is medium-sized. V and J are TRBV6-1 and TRBJ2-7, with 7 bases identical to TRBD1. Germline V lookup: CDR1 MNHNS, CDR2 SASEGT. Losses at the gene ends were 5 bases for V and 4 bases for J; bases not matched to a gene: 2. The CDR3 contains 12 residues. In DNA form, the CDR3 reads TGTGCCAGCAGTTCACAGGGGTACGAGCAGTACTTC. This codes for CASSSQGYEQYF.

This clone was counted between two and nine times. V usage is TRBV19 and J usage is TRBJ1-2; D not resolved. Germline values: CDR1 LNHDA, CDR2 SQIVND (reference sequence). This CDR3 comprises 14 residues. V was shortened by 9 bases and J by 4 bases, with 18 bases between the two germline ends. CDR3 DNA: TGTGCCAGCCCTACGAAAGGGTACTCCTATGGCTACACCTTC. It specifies CASPTKGYSYGYTF.

By share, this clone counts as medium-sized. The chain joins TRBV28 to TRBJ2-7; the D is unclear. CDR1 MDHEN and CDR2 SYDVKM come from the germline V gene. The ends were cut back, 5 bases at V and 7 bases at J, with 12 bases in the middle. The CDR3 has 12 residues. In nucleotides, the CDR3 is TGTGCCAGCAGTCTAAGGCGCCGTGAGCAGTACTTC. Amino acids: CASSLRRREQYF.

In this sample, this clone is medium-sized. The chain is built from TRBV2 and TRBJ2-7; D not certain. The CDR3 contains 11 residues. V gave up 4 bases and J gave up 3 bases, with 4 bases separating them. Germline CDR1 reads SNHLY; CDR2 reads FYNNEI. The CDR3 region has the DNA TGTGCCAGCAGTGTTGGCTACGAGCAGTACTTC. Translation gives CASSVGYEQYF.

About this clone itself: This may come from a read error, since a much larger clone is one base off. The CDR3 here is CASRSLRTSGCRTDTQYF. The CDR3 coding sequence is TGTGCCAGCCGTTCCCTCCGGACTAGCGGGTGTCGCACAGATACGCAGTATTTT. This chain links TRBV6-5 with TRBJ2-3; 11 nucleotides align to TRBD2. The germline V gene encodes CDR1 MNHEY and CDR2 SVGAGI. V dropped 8 bases and J dropped 1; count of bases not matched to a gene: 14. This CDR3 has 18 amino acids.

Only one count was recorded for this clone. A read error is likely, as this CDR3 ends without the conserved phenylalanine or tryptophan. The chain couples TRBV12-3 or TRBV12-4 to TRBJ2-7; a weak D match, TRBD2 (6 bases). The CDR3 has 12 residues. V was cut by 10 bases and J by 7 bases, with 17 bases left in between. The CDR3: CATRGPGEEQYD. The CDR3 DNA follows: TGTGCCACCCGGGGTCCGGGGGAGGAGCAGTACGAC.

This clone was counted ten times or more. The gene calls are TRBV19 and TRBJ2-1, with 10 bases identical to TRBD2. Germline V gene lookup returns CDR1 LNHDA and CDR2 SQIVND (reference sequence). V lost 6 bases, J lost 4 bases, and 6 bases stayed unmatched. The CDR3 covers 15 residues. The CDR3 DNA is TGTGCCAGTAGGTTAGCGGGAGGCCTTTACAATGAGCAGTTCTTC. Translating it yields CASRLAGGLYNEQFF.

Ten or more counts support this clone. This chain's CDR3 is CAWDPGQPLPTLTSGNTIYF. DNA of the CDR3: TGTGCCTGGGACCCGGGACAGCCATTACCCACATTAACCTCTGGAAACACCATATATTTT. This chain joins TRBV30 and TRBJ1-3, with 7 bases identical to TRBD1. Germline V gene lookup returns CDR1 GTSNPN and CDR2 SVGIG (reference sequence). Trimming cost V 5 bases and J 0 bases; bases outside gene matches: 22. CDR3 length: 20 residues.

This clone was recorded many times. This sequence joins TRBV5-4 and TRBJ2-1; D is unresolved. The CDR3 is made up of 15 amino acids. Germline-derived CDR1 and CDR2 are SGHNT and YYREEE (reference sequence). V was clipped by 0 bases and J by 5 bases, with 12 bases between them. The CDR3 DNA follows: TGTGCCAGCAGCTTGGATCCTGGGTACGACAATGAGCAGTTCTTC. Its translation: CASSLDPGYDNEQFF.

The chain carries TRBV5-1 and TRBJ2-5; D is possibly TRBD2 (5 bases). The CDR3 has 13 amino acids. Germline CDR1 reads SGHRS; CDR2 reads YFSETQ. Trimming removed 7 bases at V and 4 bases at J, with 14 bases between. In DNA form, the CDR3 reads TGCGCCAGCGGCCGGGGTTGGCGAGAGACCCAGTACTTC. This sequence encodes CASGRGWRETQYF.

This clone was detected ten times or more. This chain links TRBV18 with TRBJ1-6; 7 bases are a match to TRBD1. The CDR3 totals 14 residues. V lost 1 base to trimming and J lost 6 bases; unmatched junction nucleotides: 0. CDR1 is KGHSH and CDR2 is LQKENI in the germline V gene. The CDR3 DNA reads as TGTGCCAGCTCACCACAGGGGGCTAATTCACCCCTCCACTTT. It codes for CASSPQGANSPLHF. Filled out from reference TRBV18 and TRBJ1-6, the complete variable domain reads NAGVMQNPRHLVRRRGQEARLRCSPMKGHSHVYWYRQLPEEGLKFMVYLQKENIIDESGMPKERFSAEFPKEGPSILRIQQVVRGDSAAYFCASSPQGANSPLHFGNGTRLTVT.

Details on this clone: At one of its ends the junction is not consistent with the germline gene, which may arise from a read error. The chain employs TRBV7-8 and TRBJ1-1; D is undetermined. Germline CDR1 SGHVS, CDR2 FQNEAQ. This CDR3 comprises 13 residues. The CDR3 loop reads CASILGVNTEAFF. The CDR3 DNA reads as TGTGCCAGCATCTTAGGAGTTAACACTGAAGCTTTCTTT.

This chain connects TRBV6-8 to TRBJ1-6, with 7 bases identical to TRBD1. Germline V gives CDR1 MNHGY, CDR2 SAAAGT. The CDR3 extends over 14 amino acids. V gave up 5 bases and J gave up 7 bases; unmatched junction bases: 5. CDR3: CASSKTGINSPLHF. The CDR3 DNA reads as TGTGCCAGCAGTAAGACAGGGATAAATTCACCCCTCCACTTT.

This clone was picked up many times. The J gene is TRBJ1-2, the V gene TRBV11-2; D call uncertain. V was cut by 4 bases and J by 6 bases, with 18 bases left in between. This CDR3 is built from 15 residues. Germline values: CDR1 SGHAT, CDR2 FQNNGV. The CDR3 nucleotides are TGTGCCAGCAGCTCCCCCAAGGCAATGGGCCATGGCTACACCTTC. Translated, it gives CASSSPKAMGHGYTF.

Turning to this clone: Its ends do not fully match the called genes, so a read error is possible. The chain has TRBV4-2 and TRBJ2-1, with D perhaps TRBD2 (7 bases). The germline V gene encodes CDR1 LGHNA and CDR2 YNFKEQ. The CDR3 has 15 residues. In DNA form, the CDR3 reads TGTGCCAGCAGCCTAGGGGGGGGTGCTTACAATGATCAGTTCTTC. Translated: CASSLGGGAYNDQFF.

This clone was counted at least ten times. The chain carries TRBV5-6 and TRBJ1-1; 7 nucleotides line up with TRBD1. Trimming at V came to 2 bases and at J to 1 base, leaving 5 bases not matched to a gene. CDR3 size: 15 residues. CDR1 is SGHDT and CDR2 is YYEEEE in the germline V gene. The CDR3 nucleotides are TGTGCCAGCAGCTTTTCGACAGGGCCGAACACTGAAGCTTTCTTT. This encodes CASSFSTGPNTEAFF.

At least ten counts were recorded for this clone. J is TRBJ2-7 and V is TRBV11-2; a possible D gene is TRBD1 (6 bases). Germline V lookup: CDR1 SGHAT, CDR2 FQNNGV. The CDR3 length is 16 residues. V gave up 5 bases and J gave up 2 bases, with 19 bases separating them. Written as DNA, the CDR3 is TGTGCCAGCAGCCCCCAAAGCCGGGACACCGCCTACGAGCAGTACTTC. Its translation is CASSPQSRDTAYEQYF.

This clone appeared a few times. V is TRBV6-1 and J is TRBJ1-6; D might be TRBD1 (5 bases). Per the germline V gene, CDR1 is MNHNS and CDR2 is SASEGT. V was cut by 5 bases and J by 13 bases, with 21 bases left in between. This CDR3 comprises 15 residues. CDR3 bases: TGTGCCAGCAGTAAAACGACCGGCCCGGGGGGGCCCCTCCACTTT. It translates to CASSKTTGPGGPLHF.

V is TRBV6-1 and J is TRBJ1-3; D gene ambiguous. The germline V and J ends were trimmed by 6 bases and 0 bases, with 12 bases remaining between them. The CDR3 runs to 15 residues. CDR1 and CDR2 from the germline V gene are MNHNS and SASEGT. The CDR3 loop is CASSHYSSSGNTIYF. The CDR3 coding sequence is TGTGCCAGCAGCCATTACTCCAGCTCTGGAAACACCATATATTTT.